These T cell receptor beta chains were read from a single sample in a study of shared clonotypes between healthy human individuals. The method was immunoSEQ multiplex PCR; TCRdb's version includes in-frame clones alone and lacks a portion of them. The repertoire has about 2.4 million clones, approximately 93% of them found once; the top ten carry approximately 0.35%. Material: naive CD4+ T cells from PBMCs. Every receptor here comes from a young man in good health. Some clones in this sample may be carry-over from other donors' samples. The CDR3 runs from the conserved cysteine through the conserved F or W.

CDR3 protein | V gene
CASSEGAGPRHF | TRBV2
CASSSWLFNTEAFF | TRBV23-1
CASSPAGTSYEQYF | TRBV5-1
CASSFLAGYGNEQFF | TRBV5-1
CASRAMQGAREKLFF | TRBV19
CASSSGTSGHNEQFF | TRBV5-6
CASSLDGSGTGELFF | TRBV11-3
CAVDRTYGYTF | TRBV28
CASSSKGQGNYGYTF | TRBV7-2
CASSPVVGGELFF | TRBV5-4
CASTWTVQETQYF | TRBV5-8
CASSLGTSGDNGELFF | TRBV7-6
CATSSPSGHFVGEAFF | TRBV15
CASSLDRPGEQYF | TRBV5-1
CASSTRGPIDEQYF | TRBV9
CASSLAARVHHTGELFF | TRBV5-1
CASSLQGESGELFF | TRBV18
CSVAGRLSTDTQYF | TRBV29-1
CSDRTGSQQAFF | TRBV29-1
CASSSSGTGVYYEQYF | TRBV11-2
CASSPHFSLDMYNEQFF | TRBV28
CASSSPRGAIYGYTF | TRBV28
CASSLKLGGDTQYF | TRBV5-1
CASSPPGATQYF | TRBV18
CASSLSEGRETQYF | TRBV28
CASSEQGYEQFF | TRBV25-1
CASSEQPITDTQYF | TRBV9
CASSFLAGGPNEQFF | TRBV28
CASGLEAGGIGTGELFF | TRBV12-5
CASSLGSRGGLNTEAFF | TRBV11-3
CASSSRLAVGTDTQYF | TRBV28